This T cell receptor (beta chain) was found in a study of T cell repertoires in cytomegalovirus infection. Germline CDR1 reads LGHDT; CDR2 reads YNNKEL (reference sequence). V dropped 3 bases and J dropped 5; count of bases not matched to a gene: 9. The CDR3 length is 15 residues. As concerns this clonotype: What it binds is not known.

TCRdb processed the reads anew with MiXCR; each CDR3 protein has one entry. Here the sample spans roughly 730,000 distinct CDR3 sequences, 33% being singletons. The receptor comes from a human donor in good health (CMV status not recorded). Some clones in this sample may be carry-over from other donors' samples. The sequencing used cultured PBMCs, collected from culture after CMV antigen stimulation. V gene TRBV3-1 combines with J gene TRBJ1-1; 7 bases are a match to TRBD1. The CDR3 sequence is CASSQVQGSGTEAFF. CDR3 nucleotide sequence: TGTGCCAGCAGCCAGGTACAGGGGTCGGGAACTGAAGCTTTCTTT.